This is a list of T cell receptor beta chains from one sample in a study of vaccination effects on CD4 cells after COVID-19. These receptors lack a known antigen. TCRdb's copy holds only in-frame clones and misses some; the assay was immunoSEQ multiplex PCR. Among under 30,000 clones, 74% were seen once, and the ten largest hold roughly 16%. The specimen comprised CD4+ T cells from PBMCs cultured with HCoV-OC43 spike peptides, sampled after COVID-19 vaccination. The receptor source for this set is a human donor who received a COVID-19 vaccine. Both conserved end residues are part of each CDR3. Fields, in order: D gene, J gene, V gene, clone size, CDR3 DNA, CDR3 protein. A D gene is named only where the DNA matches it firmly. Clone sizes are given selectively: once, few, many, or a class where the clone is expanded.

d_call: TRBD1; j_call: TRBJ1-2; v_call: TRBV6-1; clone_size: few; cdr3_nt: TGTGCCAGCAGCCTACAGGGGGCGATTGGCTACACCTTC; cdr3_aa: CASSLQGAIGYTF
d_call: NA; j_call: TRBJ2-5; v_call: TRBV6-5; clone_size: NA; cdr3_nt: TGTGCCAGCAGTTACTCGATCCTCCAAGAGACCCAGTACTTC; cdr3_aa: CASSYSILQETQYF
d_call: NA; j_call: TRBJ2-4; v_call: TRBV3-1/TRBV3-2; clone_size: NA; cdr3_nt: TGTGCCAGCAGCCAAGGCTCCAGACTGCTAGCCAAAAACATTCAGTACTTC; cdr3_aa: CASSQGSRLLAKNIQYF
d_call: TRBD2; j_call: TRBJ2-3; v_call: TRBV4-1; clone_size: NA; cdr3_nt: TGCGCCAGCAGCCAAGCACTAGCGGGAGGGTCAGATACGCAGTATTTT; cdr3_aa: CASSQALAGGSDTQYF
d_call: NA; j_call: TRBJ1-1; v_call: TRBV19; clone_size: NA; cdr3_nt: TGTGCCAGTAGTACCGCTTATCAGGGATTTAGCACTGAAGCTTTCTTT; cdr3_aa: CASSTAYQGFSTEAFF
d_call: NA; j_call: TRBJ1-2; v_call: TRBV29-1; clone_size: NA; cdr3_nt: TGCAGTGCCTCACCGGGGGGCAGGGAGATTGAAGGCTACACCTTC; cdr3_aa: CSASPGGREIEGYTF
d_call: TRBD2; j_call: TRBJ2-1; v_call: TRBV9; clone_size: NA; cdr3_nt: TGTGCCAGCAGCCCGAGCGAGACTAGCTATTCGTCGTTAACCTACAATGAGCAGTTCTTC; cdr3_aa: CASSPSETSYSSLTYNEQFF
d_call: NA; j_call: TRBJ2-3; v_call: TRBV7-2; clone_size: NA; cdr3_nt: TGTGCCAGCAGCCGCCGCACAGATACGCAGTATTTT; cdr3_aa: CASSRRTDTQYF
d_call: NA; j_call: TRBJ1-2; v_call: TRBV5-1; clone_size: NA; cdr3_nt: TGCGCCAGCAGCTCTAGCGGGACACTTAACTATGGCTACACCTTC; cdr3_aa: CASSSSGTLNYGYTF
d_call: TRBD1; j_call: TRBJ2-7; v_call: TRBV11-2; clone_size: NA; cdr3_nt: TGTGCCAGCAGTCGGGACAGAGTCTACGAGCAGTACTTC; cdr3_aa: CASSRDRVYEQYF
d_call: NA; j_call: TRBJ2-5; v_call: TRBV23-1; clone_size: NA; cdr3_nt: TGCGCCAGCAGTCAACGAGAGTATGAGGGTCAAGAGACCCAGTACTTC; cdr3_aa: CASSQREYEGQETQYF
d_call: NA; j_call: TRBJ1-1; v_call: TRBV6-1; clone_size: NA; cdr3_nt: TGTGCCAGCAGTGAAACCGGGGGGGTTCTCGTTCAAGCTTTCTTT; cdr3_aa: CASSETGGVLVQAFF
d_call: TRBD1; j_call: TRBJ2-7; v_call: TRBV6-5; clone_size: NA; cdr3_nt: TGTGCCAGCAGGCCCACAGGGGCCTACGAGCAGTACTTC; cdr3_aa: CASRPTGAYEQYF
d_call: TRBD1; j_call: TRBJ1-6; v_call: TRBV5-1; clone_size: NA; cdr3_nt: TGCGCCAGCACGCCAGGACAGGGGTTGTCACCCCTCCACTTT; cdr3_aa: CASTPGQGLSPLHF
d_call: NA; j_call: TRBJ1-1; v_call: TRBV29-1; clone_size: medium-sized; cdr3_nt: TGCAGCGTAACCCAGGTTGAAGCTTTCTTT; cdr3_aa: CSVTQVEAFF
d_call: NA; j_call: TRBJ1-5; v_call: TRBV7-2; clone_size: NA; cdr3_nt: TGTGCCAGCAGTCGGGACAATCAGCCCCAGCATTTT; cdr3_aa: CASSRDNQPQHF
d_call: NA; j_call: TRBJ2-3; v_call: TRBV4-2; clone_size: NA; cdr3_nt: TGTGCCAGCAGGGGAGCAGGAGCGGCAGATACGCAGTATTTT; cdr3_aa: CASRGAGAADTQYF
d_call: NA; j_call: TRBJ2-3; v_call: TRBV5-4; clone_size: once; cdr3_nt: TGTGCCAGCAGCTTGATGGCCTCAGATACGCAGTATTTT; cdr3_aa: CASSLMASDTQYF
d_call: TRBD2; j_call: TRBJ2-1; v_call: TRBV3-1/TRBV3-2; clone_size: few; cdr3_nt: TGTGCCAGCAGGCCGACGTTAGCGGGGGGAGAGGCAGGGTCCTACAATGAGCAGTTCTTC; cdr3_aa: CASRPTLAGGEAGSYNEQFF
d_call: TRBD2; j_call: TRBJ2-1; v_call: TRBV5-4; clone_size: NA; cdr3_nt: TGTGCCAGCAGCTTAAAGCTAGCGGGGGGCGGGGATGAGCAGTTCTTC; cdr3_aa: CASSLKLAGGGDEQFF
d_call: TRBD2; j_call: TRBJ2-1; v_call: TRBV7-2; clone_size: NA; cdr3_nt: TGTGCCAGCAGCTTAGACGGACGGCAGACTAGCGGGAGGAAACAGTTCTTC; cdr3_aa: CASSLDGRQTSGRKQFF
d_call: TRBD1; j_call: TRBJ2-7; v_call: TRBV19; clone_size: NA; cdr3_nt: TGTGCCAGTAGCCCCCAGGAACAGGGGGGCTACGAGCAGTACTTC; cdr3_aa: CASSPQEQGGYEQYF
d_call: NA; j_call: TRBJ1-1; v_call: TRBV19; clone_size: NA; cdr3_nt: TGTGCCAGTAGAGGCAGGCGGAACACTGAAGCTTTCTTT; cdr3_aa: CASRGRRNTEAFF
d_call: NA; j_call: TRBJ2-5; v_call: TRBV5-1; clone_size: NA; cdr3_nt: TGCGCCAGCAGCTTGAAATCAGAGACCCAGTACTTC; cdr3_aa: CASSLKSETQYF
d_call: NA; j_call: TRBJ2-5; v_call: TRBV7-8; clone_size: NA; cdr3_nt: TGTGCCAGCAGCCGAGACCAGGGGGGCCTAGGGACCCAGTACTTC; cdr3_aa: CASSRDQGGLGTQYF
d_call: NA; j_call: TRBJ1-2; v_call: TRBV21-1; clone_size: once; cdr3_nt: TGTGCCAGCACCCCGGGACACTTCTATGGCTACACCTTC; cdr3_aa: CASTPGHFYGYTF